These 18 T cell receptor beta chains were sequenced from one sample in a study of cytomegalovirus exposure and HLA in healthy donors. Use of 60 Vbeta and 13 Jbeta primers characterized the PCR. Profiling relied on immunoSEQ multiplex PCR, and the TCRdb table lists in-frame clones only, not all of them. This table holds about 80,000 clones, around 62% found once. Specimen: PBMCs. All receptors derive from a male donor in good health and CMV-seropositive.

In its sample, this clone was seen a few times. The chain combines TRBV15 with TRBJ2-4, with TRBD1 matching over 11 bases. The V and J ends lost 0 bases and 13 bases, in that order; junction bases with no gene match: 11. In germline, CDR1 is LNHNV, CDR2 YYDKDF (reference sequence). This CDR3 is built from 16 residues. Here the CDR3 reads CATSRDRYGQGARQYF. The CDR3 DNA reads TGTGCCACCAGCAGAGATAGGTACGGACAGGGGGCCCGGCAGTACTTC.

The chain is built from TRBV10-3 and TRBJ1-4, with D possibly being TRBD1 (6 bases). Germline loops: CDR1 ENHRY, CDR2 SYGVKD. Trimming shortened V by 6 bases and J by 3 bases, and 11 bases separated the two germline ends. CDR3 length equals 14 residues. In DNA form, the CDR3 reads TGTGCCATCAGCGGGGAGGGGGCTAATGAAAAACTGTTTTTT. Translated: CAISGEGANEKLFF.

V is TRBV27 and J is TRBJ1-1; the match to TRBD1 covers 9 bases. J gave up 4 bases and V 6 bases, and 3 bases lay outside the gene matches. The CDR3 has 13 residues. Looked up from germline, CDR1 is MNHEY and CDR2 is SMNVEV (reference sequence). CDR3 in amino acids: CASSLTGGTEAFF. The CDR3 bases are TGTGCCAGCAGCCTGACAGGGGGCACTGAAGCTTTCTTT.

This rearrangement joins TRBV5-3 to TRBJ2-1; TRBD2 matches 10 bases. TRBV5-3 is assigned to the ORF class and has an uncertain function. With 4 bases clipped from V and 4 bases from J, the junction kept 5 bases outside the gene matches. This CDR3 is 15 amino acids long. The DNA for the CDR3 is TGTGCCAGAAGCCGGAGGACTAGCGGTTACAATGAGCAGTTCTTC. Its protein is CARSRRTSGYNEQFF.

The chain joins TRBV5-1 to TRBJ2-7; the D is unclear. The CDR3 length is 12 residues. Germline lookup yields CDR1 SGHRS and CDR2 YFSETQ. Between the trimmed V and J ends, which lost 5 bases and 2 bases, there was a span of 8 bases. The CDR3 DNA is TGCGCCAGCAGGTTAGGAGCCTACGAGCAGTACTTC. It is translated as CASRLGAYEQYF.

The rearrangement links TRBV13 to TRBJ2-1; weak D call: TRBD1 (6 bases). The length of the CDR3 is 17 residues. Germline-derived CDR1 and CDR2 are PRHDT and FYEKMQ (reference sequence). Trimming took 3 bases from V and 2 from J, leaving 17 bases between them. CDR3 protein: CASSFPPYEGAYNEQFF. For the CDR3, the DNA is TGTGCCAGCAGCTTTCCCCCCTACGAGGGGGCCTACAATGAGCAGTTCTTC.

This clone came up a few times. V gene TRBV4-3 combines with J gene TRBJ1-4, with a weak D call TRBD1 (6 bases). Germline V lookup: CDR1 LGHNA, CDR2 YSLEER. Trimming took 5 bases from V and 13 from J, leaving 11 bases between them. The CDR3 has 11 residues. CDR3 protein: CASSARGALFF. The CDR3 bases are TGCGCCAGCAGCGCCCGGGGGGCACTGTTTTTT.

The CDR3 DNA follows: TGTGCCAGCAGCTTAGACAGGGGGACCGGGGAGCTGTTTTTT. Translation: CASSLDRGTGELFF. V is TRBV11-1 and J is TRBJ2-2; TRBD1 matches at 8 bases. The V gene's germline CDR1 is SGHAT and CDR2 FQDESV (reference sequence). V was pared by 1 base and J by 5 bases, with 0 bases of the junction left unmatched. CDR3 size: 14 residues. Drawing the rest from reference TRBV11-1 and TRBJ2-2, the complete variable domain is EAEVAQSPRYKITEKSQAVAFWCDPISGHATLYWYRQILGQGPELLVQFQDESVVDDSQLPKDRFSAERLKGVDSTLKIQPAELGDSAMYLCASSLDRGTGELFFGEGSRLTVL.

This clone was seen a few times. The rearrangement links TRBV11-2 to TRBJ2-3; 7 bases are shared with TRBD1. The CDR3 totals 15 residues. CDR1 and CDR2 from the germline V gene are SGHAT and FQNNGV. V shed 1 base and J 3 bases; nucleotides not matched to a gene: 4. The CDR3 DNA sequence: TGTGCCAGCAGCTTAGGTACAGGGGTAACAGATACGCAGTATTTT. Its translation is CASSLGTGVTDTQYF.

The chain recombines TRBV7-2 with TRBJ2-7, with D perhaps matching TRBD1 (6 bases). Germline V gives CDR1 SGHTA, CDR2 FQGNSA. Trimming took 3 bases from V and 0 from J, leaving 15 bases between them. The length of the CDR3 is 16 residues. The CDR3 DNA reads TGTGCCAGCAGCTTCCAGCCGGGACAACTCTCCTACGAGCAGTACTTC. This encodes CASSFQPGQLSYEQYF.

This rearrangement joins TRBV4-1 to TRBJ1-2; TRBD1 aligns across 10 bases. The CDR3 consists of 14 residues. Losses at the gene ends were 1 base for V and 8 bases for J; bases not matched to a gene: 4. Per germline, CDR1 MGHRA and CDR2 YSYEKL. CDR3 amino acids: CASSQVGTGVGYTF. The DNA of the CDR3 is TGCGCCAGCAGCCAAGTTGGGACAGGGGTCGGCTACACCTTC.

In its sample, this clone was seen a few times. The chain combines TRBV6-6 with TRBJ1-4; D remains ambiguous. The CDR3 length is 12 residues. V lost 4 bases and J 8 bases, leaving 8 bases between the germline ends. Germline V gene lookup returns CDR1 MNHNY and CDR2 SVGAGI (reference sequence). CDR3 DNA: TGTGCCAGCAGTTTCCCCCAGGAAAAACTGTTTTTT. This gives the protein CASSFPQEKLFF.

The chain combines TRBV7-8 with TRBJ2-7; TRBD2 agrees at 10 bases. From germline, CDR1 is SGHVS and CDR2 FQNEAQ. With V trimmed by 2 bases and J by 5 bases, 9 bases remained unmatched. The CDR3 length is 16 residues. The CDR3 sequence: CASSLTPGTSDHEQYF. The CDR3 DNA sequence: TGTGCCAGCAGCTTAACCCCAGGGACTAGCGACCACGAGCAGTACTTC.

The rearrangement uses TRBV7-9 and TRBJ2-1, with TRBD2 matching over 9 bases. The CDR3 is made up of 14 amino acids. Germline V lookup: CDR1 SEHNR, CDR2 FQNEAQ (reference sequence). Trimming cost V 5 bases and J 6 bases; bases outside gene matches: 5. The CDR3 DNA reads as TGTGCCAGCAGCCCCCGGACTAGCGTCAATGAGCAGTTCTTC. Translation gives CASSPRTSVNEQFF. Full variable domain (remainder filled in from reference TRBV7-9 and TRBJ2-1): DTGVSQNPRHKITKRGQNVTFRCDPISEHNRLYWYRQTLGQGPEFLTYFQNEAQLEKSRLLSDRFSAERPKGSFSTLEIQRTEQGDSAMYLCASSPRTSVNEQFFGPGTRLTVL.

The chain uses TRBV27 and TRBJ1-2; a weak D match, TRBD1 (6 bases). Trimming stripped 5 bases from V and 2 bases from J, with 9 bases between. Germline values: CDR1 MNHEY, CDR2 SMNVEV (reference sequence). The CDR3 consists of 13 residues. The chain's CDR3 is CASSPQGNYGYTF. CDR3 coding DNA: TGTGCCAGCAGTCCCCAGGGGAACTATGGCTACACCTTC.

CDR3 nucleotide sequence: TGTGCCAGTCAGGGGACGCTAGGGACTAGCGGGAGGAGGAACGAGCAGTACTTC. This encodes CASQGTLGTSGRRNEQYF. The rearrangement uses TRBV28 and TRBJ2-7; 15 bases agree with TRBD2. CDR3 length: 18 residues. Germline CDR1 and CDR2: MDHEN and SYDVKM. V was pared by 9 bases and J by 5 bases, with 17 bases of the junction left unmatched.

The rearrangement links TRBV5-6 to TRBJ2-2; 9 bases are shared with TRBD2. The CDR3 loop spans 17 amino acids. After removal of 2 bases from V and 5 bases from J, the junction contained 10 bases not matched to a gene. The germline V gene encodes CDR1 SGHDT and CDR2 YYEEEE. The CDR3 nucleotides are TGTGCCAGCAGCTTAGCGGGAGGAAACGAGGCGACCGGGGAGCTGTTTTTT. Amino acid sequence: CASSLAGGNEATGELFF.

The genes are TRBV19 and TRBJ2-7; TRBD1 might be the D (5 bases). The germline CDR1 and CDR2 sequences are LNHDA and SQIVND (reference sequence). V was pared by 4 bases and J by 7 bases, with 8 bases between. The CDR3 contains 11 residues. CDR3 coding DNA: TGTGCCAGTAGTACAGGGTATGAGCAGTACTTC. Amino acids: CASSTGYEQYF.